The 4 T cell receptor beta chains given below trace back to one sample, sequenced in a study of CD8+ T cells in alopecia areata. RNA, once extracted, was reverse transcribed into cDNA for use as the sequencing template. Only in-frame clones appear in the TCRdb table, and some are missing; sequencing was by immunoSEQ multiplex PCR. Seen here are more than 140,000 clones, about 88% observed once, and the top ten hold about 13%. Treatment in this sample: oral pan-JAK inhibitor, 5-10 mg twice daily. Sample: CD8+ T cells sorted from blood, taken at week 4, from a patient treated with tofacitinib. The receptors originated from a human donor with alopecia areata.

The chain joins TRBV27 to TRBJ1-1; D perhaps matches TRBD1 (6 bases). The germline V gene has CDR1 MNHEY and CDR2 SMNVEV (reference sequence). CDR3 length equals 16 residues. Trimming stripped 3 bases from V and 0 bases from J, with 14 bases between. This CDR3 reads CASSFGRDIMNTEAFF. The CDR3 nucleotides are TGTGCCAGCAGTTTTGGAAGGGACATCATGAACACTGAAGCTTTCTTT.

The chain's CDR3 is CAISESVTPSSYEQYF. DNA of the CDR3: TGTGCCATCAGTGAGTCCGTAACTCCGAGCTCCTACGAGCAGTACTTC. The chain joins TRBV10-3 to TRBJ2-7; unclear D gene. CDR1 and CDR2 (germline): ENHRY, SYGVKD. The CDR3 totals 16 residues. Trimming stripped 0 bases from V and 0 bases from J, with 12 bases between.

The gene calls are TRBV5-4 and TRBJ1-1; a weak D match, TRBD1 (5 bases). Germline V gives CDR1 SGHNT, CDR2 YYREEE (reference sequence). Trimming stripped 3 bases from V and 11 bases from J, with 14 bases between. The CDR3 spans 12 residues. CDR3 sequence reads: CASSSWDGEAFF. Written as DNA, the CDR3 is TGTGCCAGCAGCTCCTGGGACGGGGAGGCTTTCTTT.

The chain has TRBV9 and TRBJ2-1; TRBD2 agrees at 11 bases. Germline CDR1 SGDLS, CDR2 YYNGEE. The V segment lost 4 bases and the J segment 4 bases; nucleotides outside the gene matches: 4. The CDR3 has 15 residues. The CDR3 DNA reads as TGTGCCAGCAGCCCCGGGACTAGCGGTTACAATGAGCAGTTCTTC. Amino acid sequence: CASSPGTSGYNEQFF.